Described below is a single T cell receptor beta chain sequence and its context. Its matching antigen is unknown. The CDR3 loop spans 16 amino acids. The germline CDR1 and CDR2 sequences are SGHRS and YFSETQ. J gave up 0 bases and V 4 bases, and 3 bases lay outside the gene matches. The entry originates in a study of cytomegalovirus exposure and HLA in healthy donors. Study-wide findings and caveats: Later on, analysis showed that most CMV-associated TCR beta chains appeared to be HLA-restricted. V segments that were indistinguishable, TRBV6-2 and TRBV6-3 among them, were omitted from analysis.

Use of 60 Vbeta and 13 Jbeta primers characterized the PCR. Some clones are missing from TCRdb's copy, which holds only in-frame ones; the method was immunoSEQ multiplex PCR. The sample includes 50,000 to 65,000 clones, roughly 75% seen only once; the top ten take approximately 5%. The chain employs TRBV5-1 and TRBJ2-2, with 10 bases fitting TRBD1. The receptor's source is a woman in her 30s in good health and CMV-seronegative. Sequences were obtained from PBMCs. The CDR3 coding sequence is TGCGCCAGCAGCCCTGGGACAGGGGCGAACACCGGGGAGCTGTTTTTT. Its protein product is CASSPGTGANTGELFF.